This is a list of T cell receptor beta chains from one sample in a study of cytomegalovirus exposure and HLA in healthy donors. The repertoire was sequenced with immunoSEQ multiplex PCR; TCRdb's copy has only in-frame clones and lacks some. The sample has approximately 160,000 clones; around 75% are singletons. Material: PBMCs. The receptors come from a woman in her forties or fifties in good health and CMV-seropositive. The CDR3 runs from the conserved cysteine through the conserved F or W. Each record gives: J gene, V gene, D gene, clone size, CDR3 DNA, CDR3 protein. A D gene is named only where the DNA matches it firmly. A clone size is listed for some rows: how often the clone was seen (once, few, many), or a class if it is expanded.

>TRBJ2-2|TRBV5-1|.|.
TGCGCCAGCAGCTCCCTCAGGGAAGGGAACACCGGGGAGCTGTTTTTT
CASSSLREGNTGELFF
>TRBJ1-5|TRBV19|.|once
TGTGCCAGTAATGCCCCCTCAGGCAATCAGCCCCAGCATTTT
CASNAPSGNQPQHF
>TRBJ1-3|TRBV2|.|.
TGTGCCAGCAGTGTTCGGGGGGACACCATATATTTT
CASSVRGDTIYF
>TRBJ2-1|TRBV7-9|.|.
TGTGCCAGCAGCCCACTCTGGGACTATGAGCAGTTCTTC
CASSPLWDYEQFF
>TRBJ2-7|TRBV2|TRBD1|.
TGTGCCAGCAGGGACAGGGGAAACGAGCAGTACTTC
CASRDRGNEQYF
>TRBJ2-1|TRBV6-1|.|.
TGTGCCAGCAGTGAGGGATTTAGGAGGGGGCGAGGTGAGCAGTTCTTC
CASSEGFRRGRGEQFF
>TRBJ1-3|TRBV9|TRBD1|once
TGTGCCAGCAGCGCGGCTTCAGGGGGCTCTGGAAACACCATATATTTT
CASSAASGGSGNTIYF
>TRBJ1-3|TRBV23-1|.|.
TGCGCCAGCAGGGACAGTGGGGGTAGAAACACCATATATTTT
CASRDSGGRNTIYF
>TRBJ1-1|TRBV6-5|.|.
TGTGCCAGCAGGAAGGGGCAGGGGAACACTGAAGCTTTCTTT
CASRKGQGNTEAFF
>TRBJ1-2|TRBV27|.|.
TGTGCCAGCAGTTTAGACGGAGAGCCGTCTAACTATGGCTACACCTTC
CASSLDGEPSNYGYTF
>TRBJ2-3|TRBV7-2|TRBD2|.
TGTGCCAGCAGCTTACAAGCGGGGGACACAGATACGCAGTATTTT
CASSLQAGDTDTQYF
>TRBJ1-1|TRBV18|TRBD1|.
TGTGCCAGCTCACCCCGGACACAGGGGTGGGACACTGAAGCTTTCTTT
CASSPRTQGWDTEAFF
>TRBJ1-4|TRBV18|.|once
TGTGCCAGCTCACCACCTCAGGGGCGCAGTGGTGAAAAACTGTTTTTT
CASSPPQGRSGEKLFF
>TRBJ2-2|TRBV6-6|.|.
TGTGCCAGCAGTTTAGGGAGGACCGGGGAGCTGTTTTTT
CASSLGRTGELFF